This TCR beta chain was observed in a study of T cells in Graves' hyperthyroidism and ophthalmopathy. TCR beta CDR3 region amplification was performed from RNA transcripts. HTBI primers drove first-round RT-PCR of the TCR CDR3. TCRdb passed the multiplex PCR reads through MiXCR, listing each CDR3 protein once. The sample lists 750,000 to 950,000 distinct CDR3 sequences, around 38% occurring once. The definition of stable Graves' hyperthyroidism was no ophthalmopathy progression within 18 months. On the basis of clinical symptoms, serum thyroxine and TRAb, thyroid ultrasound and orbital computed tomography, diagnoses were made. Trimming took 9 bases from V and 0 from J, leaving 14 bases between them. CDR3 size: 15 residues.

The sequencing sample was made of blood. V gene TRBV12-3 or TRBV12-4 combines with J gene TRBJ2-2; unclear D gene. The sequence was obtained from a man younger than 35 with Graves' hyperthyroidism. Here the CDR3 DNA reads TGTGCCAGTTACGACCGGTTCGCGAACACCGGGGAGCTGTTTTTT. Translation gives CASYDRFANTGELFF.